These 4 T cell receptor beta chains originate from one sample sequenced in a study of early T cells in non-severe SARS-CoV-2 infection. TCRdb re-derived calls from the 5' RACE reads in MiXCR, one entry per CDR3 protein. Of tens of thousands of distinct CDR3 sequences listed, 13% to 15% are singletons. The sample taken for sequencing was whole blood. Receptors were obtained from an adult who was a healthcare worker with PCR-confirmed SARS-CoV-2 infection or an uninfected control (not recorded which).

The gene calls are TRBV7-2 and TRBJ2-3, with TRBD2 matching over 8 bases. Germline lookup yields CDR1 SGHTA and CDR2 FQGNSA. V lost 4 bases to trimming and J lost 3 bases; unmatched junction nucleotides: 9. This CDR3 has 16 residues. The CDR3 here is CASSSFPGGLTDTQYF. The CDR3 nucleotides read TGTGCCAGCAGCTCATTTCCGGGGGGGCTTACAGATACGCAGTATTTT.

This clonotype has more than one count but fewer than ten. This sequence joins TRBV5-1 and TRBJ2-3; perhaps TRBD2 as D (5 bases). Germline values: CDR1 SGHRS, CDR2 YFSETQ. This CDR3 has 15 residues. Trimming stripped 4 bases from V and 10 bases from J, with 22 bases between. CDR3 DNA sequence: TGCGCCAGCAGCGAAACCGGGCCCCTTACGGGATCGCAGTATTTT. Protein: CASSETGPLTGSQYF.

The genes are TRBV5-1 and TRBJ1-2; 8 bases are shared with TRBD1. This CDR3 is built from 14 residues. V was clipped by 1 base and J by 4 bases; unmatched bases: 3. CDR1 is SGHRS, CDR2 YFSETQ, per germline. The DNA for the CDR3 is TGCGCCAGCAGCTTGAGACAGGGGACCTATGGCTACACCTTC. Encoded protein: CASSLRQGTYGYTF.

The chain links TRBV12-3 or TRBV12-4 to TRBJ2-7; a weak D match, TRBD1 (5 bases). The CDR3 has 12 amino acids. V was cut by 7 bases and J by 6 bases, with 13 bases left in between. The CDR3 nucleotides are TGTGCCAGCACTAGGGGTTTCGGCGAGCAGTACTTC. This sequence encodes CASTRGFGEQYF.